This TCR beta chain appears in the sequencing data of a study of T cells in Graves' hyperthyroidism and ophthalmopathy. Across the whole study: Initial diagnosis, before any treatment, was when peripheral blood was collected.

Orbital computed tomography and thyroid ultrasound, together with serum TRAb and thyroxine and clinical symptoms, were used for diagnoses. Regions amplified from RNA transcripts were the TCR beta CDR3 regions. The HTBI primer set served for first-round RT-PCR of the TCR CDR3. Using its own MiXCR run on the multiplex PCR reads, TCRdb lists one record per CDR3 protein. The top ten hold around a quarter of the sample, which has around 350,000 distinct CDR3 sequences, around 14% seen once. This clonotype was observed many times. From germline, CDR1 is MNHEY and CDR2 SMNVEV (reference sequence). The trim removed 2 bases at V and 1 base at J, leaving 8 bases unmatched. The CDR3 extends over 17 amino acids.

The TCR comes from a woman between 18 and 29 years old with Graves' hyperthyroidism that later progressed to Graves' ophthalmopathy. Sequencing used blood. The gene calls are TRBV27 and TRBJ1-1, with TRBD1 matching over 9 bases. The CDR3 sequence is CASSLIPPGQGNTEAFF. CDR3 sequence (DNA): TGTGCCAGCAGTTTAATCCCCCCGGGACAGGGGAACACTGAAGCTTTCTTT.